This is a list of T cell receptor beta chains from one sample in a study of monozygotic twins with inflammatory bowel disease. TCRdb reworked the 5' RACE reads into one entry per CDR3 protein, no DNA. Listed are 300,000 to 350,000 distinct CDR3 sequences; 2% to 2.5% falls within the top ten. The sample comprised blood. The receptors here all came from a human donor with ulcerative colitis or Crohn's disease, or a healthy co-twin of an affected twin (not recorded which). CDR3s include the opening cysteine and the closing phenylalanine or tryptophan.

CASSETRTGGALWLNYGYTF | TRBJ1-2 | TRBV6-1
CASSLELWGYGYTF | TRBJ1-2 | TRBV5-1
CASSPRGAQNIQYF | TRBJ2-4 | TRBV6-1
CSARAVNNEQFF | TRBJ2-1 | TRBV20-1
CASSSRLAGVVDTQYF | TRBJ2-3 | TRBV5-1
CASRYDYGYTF | TRBJ1-2 | TRBV28
CSALRMGGKETQYF | TRBJ2-5 | TRBV20-1
CASSSRGDGYTF | TRBJ1-2 | TRBV7-2
CASSFLGTGIEQYF | TRBJ2-7 | TRBV12-3/TRBV12-4
CASRQDSASTDTQYF | TRBJ2-3 | TRBV5-1
CASSENKGLKFFF | TRBJ1-1 | TRBV6-1
CASTLTLDGWDGYTF | TRBJ1-2 | TRBV5-1
CASSRDTSTDTQYF | TRBJ2-3 | TRBV7-9
CASSPETTNYGYTF | TRBJ1-2 | TRBV18
CASSSKGQKRHF | TRBJ1-5 | TRBV5-1
CASSLGTGTANSPLHF | TRBJ1-6 | TRBV7-9
CASSLAWGQNYEQYF | TRBJ2-7 | TRBV7-9
CASSRDRVDWTQYF | TRBJ2-5 | TRBV27
CASTFSGVGVYEQYF | TRBJ2-7 | TRBV27
CASSLIASSGANVLTF | TRBJ2-6 | TRBV28
CATSSGTHGKNIQYF | TRBJ2-4 | TRBV15
CASAPAGVSGELFF | TRBJ2-2 | TRBV12-3/TRBV12-4
CASSKAPQGPPYEQYF | TRBJ2-7 | TRBV3-1
CASSGERRTEAFF | TRBJ1-1 | TRBV12-3/TRBV12-4
CASSPGPDGGEQFF | TRBJ2-1 | TRBV12-3/TRBV12-4
CASSEYGTVSSYNEQFF | TRBJ2-1 | TRBV6-1
CASTRQYQETQYF | TRBJ2-5 | TRBV25-1
CASSSPGTGVDGYTF | TRBJ1-2 | TRBV5-1
CSGDPGQGAFEQFF | TRBJ2-1 | TRBV29-1